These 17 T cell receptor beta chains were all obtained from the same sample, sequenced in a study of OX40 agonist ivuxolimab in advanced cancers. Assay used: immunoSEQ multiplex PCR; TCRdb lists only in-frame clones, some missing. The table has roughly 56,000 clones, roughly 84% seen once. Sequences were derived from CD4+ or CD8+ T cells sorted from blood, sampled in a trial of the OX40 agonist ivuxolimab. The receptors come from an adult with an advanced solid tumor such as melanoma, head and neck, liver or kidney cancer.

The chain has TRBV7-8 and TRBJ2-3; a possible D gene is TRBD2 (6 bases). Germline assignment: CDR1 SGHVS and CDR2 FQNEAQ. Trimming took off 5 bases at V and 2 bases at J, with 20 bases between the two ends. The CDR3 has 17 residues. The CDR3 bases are TGTGCCAGCAGCGCCCCGGGGCGGGAACAGATCACAGATACGCAGTATTTT. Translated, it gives CASSAPGREQITDTQYF.

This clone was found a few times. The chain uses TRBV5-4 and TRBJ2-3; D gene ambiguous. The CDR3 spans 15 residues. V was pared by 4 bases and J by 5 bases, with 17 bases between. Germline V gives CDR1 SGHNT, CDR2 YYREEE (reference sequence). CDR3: CASSKQGKVEDTQYF. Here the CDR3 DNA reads TGTGCCAGCAGCAAACAAGGAAAGGTCGAAGATACGCAGTATTTT.

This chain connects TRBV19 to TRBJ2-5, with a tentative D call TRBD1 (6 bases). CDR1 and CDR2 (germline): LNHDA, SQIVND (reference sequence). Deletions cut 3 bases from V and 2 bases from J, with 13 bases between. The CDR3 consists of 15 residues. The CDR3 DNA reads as TGTGCCAGTAGTATGAGCAGGGGTTTACAAGAGACCCAGTACTTC. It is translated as CASSMSRGLQETQYF.

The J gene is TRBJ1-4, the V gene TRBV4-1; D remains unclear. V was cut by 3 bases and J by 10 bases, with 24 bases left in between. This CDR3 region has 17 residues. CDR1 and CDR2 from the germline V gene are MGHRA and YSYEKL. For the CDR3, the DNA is TGCGCCAGCAGCCAGGCCCCGACCGCGGCCACTCCGGGAAAACTGTTTTTT. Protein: CASSQAPTAATPGKLFF.

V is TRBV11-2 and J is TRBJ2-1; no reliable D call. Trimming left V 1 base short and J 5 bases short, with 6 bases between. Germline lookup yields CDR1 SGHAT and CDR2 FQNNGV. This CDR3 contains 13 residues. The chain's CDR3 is CASSLGPNNEQFF. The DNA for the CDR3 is TGTGCCAGCAGCTTAGGGCCAAACAATGAGCAGTTCTTC.

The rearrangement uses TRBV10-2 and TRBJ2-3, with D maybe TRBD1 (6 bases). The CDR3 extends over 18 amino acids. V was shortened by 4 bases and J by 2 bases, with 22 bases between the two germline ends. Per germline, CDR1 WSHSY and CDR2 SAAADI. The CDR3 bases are TGCGCCAGCAGTGGACTTACCGGAGGTCAGGGGAACACAGATACGCAGTATTTT. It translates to CASSGLTGGQGNTDTQYF.

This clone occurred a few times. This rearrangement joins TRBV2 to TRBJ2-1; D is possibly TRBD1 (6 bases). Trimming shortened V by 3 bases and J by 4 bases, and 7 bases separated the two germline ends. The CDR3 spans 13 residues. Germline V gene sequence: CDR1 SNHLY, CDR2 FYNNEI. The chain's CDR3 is CASSEGAYNEQFF. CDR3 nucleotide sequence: TGTGCCAGCAGTGAGGGGGCTTACAATGAGCAGTTCTTC.

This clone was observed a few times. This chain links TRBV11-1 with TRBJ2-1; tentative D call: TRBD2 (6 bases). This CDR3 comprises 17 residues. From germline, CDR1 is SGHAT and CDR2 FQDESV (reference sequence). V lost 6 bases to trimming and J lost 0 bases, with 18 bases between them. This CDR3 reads CASRSIRDSSSYNEQFF. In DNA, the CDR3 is TGTGCCAGCAGGTCTATCCGGGACTCCAGCTCCTACAATGAGCAGTTCTTC.

Here the CDR3 reads CASSYRISGANVLTF. CDR3 DNA sequence: TGTGCCAGCAGTTATCGAATCTCTGGGGCCAACGTCCTGACTTTC. The chain has TRBV6-5 and TRBJ2-6; no clear D. Germline V lookup: CDR1 MNHEY, CDR2 SVGAGI. The CDR3 contains 15 residues. Trimming took off 3 bases at V and 0 bases at J, with 6 bases between the two ends.

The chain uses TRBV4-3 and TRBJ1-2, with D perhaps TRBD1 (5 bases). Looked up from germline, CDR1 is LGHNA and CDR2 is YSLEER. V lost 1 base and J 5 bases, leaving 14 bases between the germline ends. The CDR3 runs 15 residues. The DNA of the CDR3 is TGCGCCAGCAGCCAAGGAGGGCCGGGGACGTATGGCTACACCTTC. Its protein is CASSQGGPGTYGYTF.

The DNA of the CDR3 is TGTGCCAGCAGGAGGGGACGATCCTACGAGCAGTACTTC. As protein: CASRRGRSYEQYF. The chain recombines TRBV6-1 with TRBJ2-5; D possibly matches TRBD1 or TRBD2 (5 bases each). The J call could be wrong; TRBJ2-7 is a better fit for the DNA end. CDR1 is MNHNS and CDR2 is SASEGT in the germline V gene. The CDR3 sequence is 13 residues long.

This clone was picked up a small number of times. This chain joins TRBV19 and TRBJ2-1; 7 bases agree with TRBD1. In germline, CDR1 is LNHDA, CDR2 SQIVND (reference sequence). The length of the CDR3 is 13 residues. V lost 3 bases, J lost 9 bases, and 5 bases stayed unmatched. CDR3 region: CASSIRQGSEQFF. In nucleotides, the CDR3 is TGTGCCAGTAGTATTAGACAGGGTAGTGAGCAGTTCTTC.

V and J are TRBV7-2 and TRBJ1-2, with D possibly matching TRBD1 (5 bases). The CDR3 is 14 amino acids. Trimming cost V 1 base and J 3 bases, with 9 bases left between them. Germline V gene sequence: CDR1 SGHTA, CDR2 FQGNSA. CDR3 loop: CASSLGGMDYGYTF. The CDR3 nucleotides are TGTGCCAGCAGCTTAGGGGGGATGGACTATGGCTACACCTTC.

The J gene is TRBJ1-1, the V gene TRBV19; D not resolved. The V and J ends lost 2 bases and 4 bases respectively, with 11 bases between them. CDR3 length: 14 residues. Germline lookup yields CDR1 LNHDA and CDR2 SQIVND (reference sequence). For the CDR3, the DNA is TGTGCCAGTAGTATATATGCAGGCCTCACTGAAGCTTTCTTT. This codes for CASSIYAGLTEAFF.

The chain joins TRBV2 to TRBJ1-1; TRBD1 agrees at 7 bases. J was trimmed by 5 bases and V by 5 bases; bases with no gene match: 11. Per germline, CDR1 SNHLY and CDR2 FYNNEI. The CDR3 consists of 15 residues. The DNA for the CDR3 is TGTGCCAGCAGTCCCCGGACAGGACCGGAGACTGAAGCTTTCTTT. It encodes CASSPRTGPETEAFF.

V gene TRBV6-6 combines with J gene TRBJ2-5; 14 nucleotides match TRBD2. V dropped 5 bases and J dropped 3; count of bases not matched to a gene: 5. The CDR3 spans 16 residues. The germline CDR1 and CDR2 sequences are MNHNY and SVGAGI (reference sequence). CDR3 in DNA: TGTGCCAGCAGTGGGACTAGCGGGAGTGGGGAAGAGACCCAGTACTTC. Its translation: CASSGTSGSGEETQYF.

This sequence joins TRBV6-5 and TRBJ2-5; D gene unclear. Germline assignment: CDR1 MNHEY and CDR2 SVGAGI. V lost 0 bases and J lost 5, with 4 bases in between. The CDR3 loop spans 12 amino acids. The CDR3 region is CASSYSGETQYF. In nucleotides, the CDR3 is TGTGCCAGCAGTTACTCAGGGGAGACCCAGTACTTC.